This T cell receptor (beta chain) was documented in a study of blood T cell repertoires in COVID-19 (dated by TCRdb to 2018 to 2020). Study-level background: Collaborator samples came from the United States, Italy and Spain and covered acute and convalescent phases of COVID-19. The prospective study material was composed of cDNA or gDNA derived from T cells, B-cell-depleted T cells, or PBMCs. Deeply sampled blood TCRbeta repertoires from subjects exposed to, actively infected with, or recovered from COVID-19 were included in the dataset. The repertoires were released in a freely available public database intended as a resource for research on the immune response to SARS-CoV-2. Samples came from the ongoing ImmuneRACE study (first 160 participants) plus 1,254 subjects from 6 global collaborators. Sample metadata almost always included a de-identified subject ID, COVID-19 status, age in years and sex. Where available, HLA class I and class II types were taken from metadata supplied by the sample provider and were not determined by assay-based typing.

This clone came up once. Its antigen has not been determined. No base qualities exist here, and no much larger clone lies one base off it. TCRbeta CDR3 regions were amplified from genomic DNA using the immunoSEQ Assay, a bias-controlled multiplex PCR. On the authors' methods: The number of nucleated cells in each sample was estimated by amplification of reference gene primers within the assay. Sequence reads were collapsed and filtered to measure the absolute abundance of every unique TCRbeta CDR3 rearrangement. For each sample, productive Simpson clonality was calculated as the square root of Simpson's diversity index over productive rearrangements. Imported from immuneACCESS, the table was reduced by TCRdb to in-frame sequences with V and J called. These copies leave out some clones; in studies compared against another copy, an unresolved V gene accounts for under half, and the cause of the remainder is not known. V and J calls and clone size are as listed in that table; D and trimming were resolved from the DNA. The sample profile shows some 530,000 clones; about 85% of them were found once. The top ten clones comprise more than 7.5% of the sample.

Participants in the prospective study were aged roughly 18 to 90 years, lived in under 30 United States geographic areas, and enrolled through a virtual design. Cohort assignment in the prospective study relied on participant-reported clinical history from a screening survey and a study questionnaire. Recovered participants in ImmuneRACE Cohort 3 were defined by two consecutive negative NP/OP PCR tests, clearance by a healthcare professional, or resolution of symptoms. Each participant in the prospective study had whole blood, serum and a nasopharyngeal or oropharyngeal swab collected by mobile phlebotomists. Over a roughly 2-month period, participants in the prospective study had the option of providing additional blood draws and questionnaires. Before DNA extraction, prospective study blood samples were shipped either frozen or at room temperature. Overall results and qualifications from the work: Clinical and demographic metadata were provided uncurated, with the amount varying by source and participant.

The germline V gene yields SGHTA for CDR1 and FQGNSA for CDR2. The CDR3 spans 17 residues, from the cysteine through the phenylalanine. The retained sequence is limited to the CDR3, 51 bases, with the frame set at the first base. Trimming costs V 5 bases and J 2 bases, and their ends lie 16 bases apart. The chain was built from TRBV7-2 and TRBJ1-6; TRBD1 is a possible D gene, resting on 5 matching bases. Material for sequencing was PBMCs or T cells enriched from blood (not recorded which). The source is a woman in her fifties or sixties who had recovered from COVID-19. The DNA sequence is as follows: TGTGCCAGCAGCCCCCGACAGCTAACAACCTATAATTCACCCCTCCACTTT. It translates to CASSPRQLTTYNSPLHF. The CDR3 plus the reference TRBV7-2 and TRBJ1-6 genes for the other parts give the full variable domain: GAGVSQSPSNKVTEKGKDVELRCDPISGHTALYWYRQSLGQGLEFLIYFQGNSAPDKSGLPSDRFSAERTGGSVSTLTIQRTQQEDSAVYLCASSPRQLTTYNSPLHFGNGTRLTVT.